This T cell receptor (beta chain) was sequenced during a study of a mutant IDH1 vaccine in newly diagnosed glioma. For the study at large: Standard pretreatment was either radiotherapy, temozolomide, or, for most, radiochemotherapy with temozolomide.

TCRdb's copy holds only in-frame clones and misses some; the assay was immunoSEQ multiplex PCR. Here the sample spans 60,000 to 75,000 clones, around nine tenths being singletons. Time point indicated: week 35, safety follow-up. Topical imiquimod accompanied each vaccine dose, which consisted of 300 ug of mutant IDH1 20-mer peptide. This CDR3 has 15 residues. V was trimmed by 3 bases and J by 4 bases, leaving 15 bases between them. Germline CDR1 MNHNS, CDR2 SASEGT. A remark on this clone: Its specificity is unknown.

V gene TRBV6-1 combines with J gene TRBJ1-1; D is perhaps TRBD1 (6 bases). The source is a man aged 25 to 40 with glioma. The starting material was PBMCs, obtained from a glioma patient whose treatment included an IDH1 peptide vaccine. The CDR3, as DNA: TGTGCCAGCAGTGACGACAGGTTGGGGCCCACTGAAGCTTTCTTT. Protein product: CASSDDRLGPTEAFF.